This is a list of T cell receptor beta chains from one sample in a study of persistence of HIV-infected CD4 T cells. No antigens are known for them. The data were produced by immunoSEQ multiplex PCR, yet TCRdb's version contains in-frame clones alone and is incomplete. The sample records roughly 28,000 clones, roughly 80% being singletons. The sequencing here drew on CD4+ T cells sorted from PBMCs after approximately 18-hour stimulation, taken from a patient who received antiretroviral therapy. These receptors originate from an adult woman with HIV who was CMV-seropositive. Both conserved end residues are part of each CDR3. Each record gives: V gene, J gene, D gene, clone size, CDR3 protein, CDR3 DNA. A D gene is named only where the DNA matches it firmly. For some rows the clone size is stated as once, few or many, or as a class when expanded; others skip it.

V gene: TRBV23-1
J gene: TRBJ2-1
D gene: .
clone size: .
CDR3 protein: CASRTPGGANEQFF
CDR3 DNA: TGCGCCAGCAGAACCCCCGGCGGGGCGAATGAGCAGTTCTTC

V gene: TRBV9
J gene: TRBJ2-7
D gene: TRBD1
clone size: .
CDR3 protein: CASSRRDSFSYEQYF
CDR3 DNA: TGTGCCAGCAGCCGCCGGGACAGCTTCTCCTACGAGCAGTACTTC

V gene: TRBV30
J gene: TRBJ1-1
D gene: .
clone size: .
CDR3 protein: CAWTPIRGASTEAFF
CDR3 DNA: TGTGCCTGGACCCCAATCCGGGGGGCTTCCACTGAAGCTTTCTTT

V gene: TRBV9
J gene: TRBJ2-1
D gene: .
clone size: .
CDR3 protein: CASSVFPNEQFF
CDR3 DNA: TGTGCCAGCAGCGTATTCCCCAATGAGCAGTTCTTC

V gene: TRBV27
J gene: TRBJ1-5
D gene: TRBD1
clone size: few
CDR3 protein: CASSSGTGGQPQHF
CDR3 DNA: TGTGCCAGCAGTTCCGGGACAGGGGGCCAGCCCCAGCATTTT

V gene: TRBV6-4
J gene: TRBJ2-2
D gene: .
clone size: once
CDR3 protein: CASSVGSNTGELFF
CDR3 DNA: TGTGCCAGCAGTGTAGGGTCGAACACCGGGGAGCTGTTTTTT

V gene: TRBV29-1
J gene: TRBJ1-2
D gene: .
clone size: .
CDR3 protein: CSVANWTQTNYGYTF
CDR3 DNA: TGCAGCGTTGCAAACTGGACGCAAACTAACTATGGCTACACCTTC

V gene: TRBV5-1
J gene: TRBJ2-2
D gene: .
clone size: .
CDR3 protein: CASSLDGLNTGELFF
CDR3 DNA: TGCGCCAGCAGCTTGGATGGACTGAACACCGGGGAGCTGTTTTTT

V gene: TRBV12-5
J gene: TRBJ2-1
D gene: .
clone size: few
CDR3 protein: CASGALTAPSLGEQFF
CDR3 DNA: TGTGCTAGTGGTGCCTTGACAGCTCCGTCTCTCGGTGAGCAGTTCTTC

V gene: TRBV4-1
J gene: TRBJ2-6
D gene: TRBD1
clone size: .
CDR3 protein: CASSQVSQGVDVLTF
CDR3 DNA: TGCGCCAGCAGCCAAGTCTCCCAGGGGGTAGACGTCCTGACTTTC

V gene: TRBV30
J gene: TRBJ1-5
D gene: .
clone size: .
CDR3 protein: CAWAGPEQHF
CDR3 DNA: TGTGCCTGGGCAGGGCCAGAACAGCATTTT

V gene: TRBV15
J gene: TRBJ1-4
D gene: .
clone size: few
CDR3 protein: CATSVRGSPVKLFF
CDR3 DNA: TGTGCCACCAGCGTTCGGGGGTCCCCGGTGAAACTGTTTTTT

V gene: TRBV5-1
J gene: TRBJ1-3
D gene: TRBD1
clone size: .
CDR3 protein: CASSPDRGGNTIYF
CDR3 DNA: TGCGCCAGCAGCCCTGACAGGGGTGGGAACACCATATATTTT

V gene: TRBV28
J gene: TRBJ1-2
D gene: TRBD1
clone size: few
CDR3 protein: CASSPDRVDYGYTF
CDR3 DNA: TGTGCCAGCAGTCCCGACAGGGTAGACTATGGCTACACCTTC

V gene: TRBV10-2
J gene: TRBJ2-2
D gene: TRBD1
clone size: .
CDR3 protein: CATATGNWAGELFF
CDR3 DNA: TGCGCCACCGCGACAGGGAATTGGGCCGGGGAGCTGTTTTTT